This TCR beta chain is from a study of T cells after posttransplantation cyclophosphamide. Study-level findings and limits: TRB overlap between skin or GI tissue T cells and blood was limited. TRB clonality was highly associated with recipient CMV seropositivity and reactivation. Donor CD8+ memory clones often dominated recipient blood repertoires at later times.

This clone was seen many times. The antigen remains unidentified. Using immunoSEQ multiplex PCR, the repertoire was profiled, and TCRdb retains in-frame clones only, with some absent. The table lists about 14,000 clones, with no singletons. Germline V lookup: CDR1 MNHEY, CDR2 SVGAGI. Between the trimmed V and J ends, which lost 0 bases and 1 base, there was a span of 9 bases. The CDR3 runs to 15 residues. Treatment was busulfan-fludarabine conditioning, a marrow graft, and cyclophosphamide on days +3 and +4. The material sequenced was PBMCs, taken 950 to 1,200 days after allogeneic stem cell transplant with posttransplant cyclophosphamide. The source is a female patient aged 40-49 years who received an allogeneic stem cell transplant from a related donor, was CMV-positive, and had no GVHD. The T cells may partly be graft donor cells. The gene calls are TRBV6-5 and TRBJ1-1; D possibly corresponds to TRBD1 (5 bases). For the CDR3, the DNA is TGTGCCAGCAGTTACTCGGGGCAGGGGAACACTGAAGCTTTCTTT. It codes for CASSYSGQGNTEAFF.